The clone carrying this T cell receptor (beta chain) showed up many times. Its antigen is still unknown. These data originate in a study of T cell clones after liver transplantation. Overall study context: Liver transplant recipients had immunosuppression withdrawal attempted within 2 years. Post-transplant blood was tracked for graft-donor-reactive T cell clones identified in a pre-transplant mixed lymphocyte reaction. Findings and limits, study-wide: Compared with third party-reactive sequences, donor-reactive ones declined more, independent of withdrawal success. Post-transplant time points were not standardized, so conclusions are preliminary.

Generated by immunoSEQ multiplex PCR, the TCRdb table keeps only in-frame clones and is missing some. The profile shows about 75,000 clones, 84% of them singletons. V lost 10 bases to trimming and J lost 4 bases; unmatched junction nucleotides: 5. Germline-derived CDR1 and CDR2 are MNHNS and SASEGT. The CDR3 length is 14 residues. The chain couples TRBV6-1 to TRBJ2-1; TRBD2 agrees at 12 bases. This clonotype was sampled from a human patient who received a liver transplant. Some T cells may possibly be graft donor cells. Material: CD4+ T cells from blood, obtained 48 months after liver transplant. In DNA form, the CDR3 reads TGTGCCACTTCGACTAGCGGGAGATACAATGAGCAGTTCTTC. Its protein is CATSTSGRYNEQFF.